These 5 T cell receptor beta chains came from one sample sequenced in a study of blood T cell repertoires in COVID-19. Libraries were prepared by immunoSEQ multiplex PCR; TCRdb keeps only in-frame clonotypes and omits some of them. Of 350,000 to 450,000 clones listed, around 85% are singletons. The specimen sequenced was peripheral blood. These receptor sequences come from a woman younger than 35 with acute or convalescent COVID-19.

V and J are TRBV14 and TRBJ1-3, with a possible D match to TRBD1 (6 bases). The CDR3 is 17 residues long. Deletions cut 4 bases from V and 2 bases from J, with 18 bases between. Germline loops: CDR1 SGHDN, CDR2 FVKESK. CDR3 coding DNA: TGTGCCAGCAGCCGGACCCTCCATACAGGGCCTGGAAACACCATATATTTT. Its protein product is CASSRTLHTGPGNTIYF.

The CDR3 sequence is CASSQDEPSARGYTF. Here the CDR3 DNA reads TGCGCCAGCAGCCAAGATGAACCTTCTGCGCGGGGCTACACCTTC. This rearrangement joins TRBV4-1 to TRBJ1-2; D is ambiguous. V lost 0 bases, J lost 8 bases, and 16 bases lay in between. CDR1 MGHRA and CDR2 YSYEKL come from the germline V gene. This CDR3 comprises 15 residues.

This chain links TRBV2 with TRBJ2-3, with a possible D match to TRBD2 (5 bases). Germline CDR1 reads SNHLY; CDR2 reads FYNNEI. The germline V and J ends were trimmed by 7 bases and 4 bases, with 9 bases remaining between them. The CDR3 is 12 amino acids. The CDR3 region has the DNA TGTGCCAGCATATTGGAGGCAGATACGCAGTATTTT. It specifies CASILEADTQYF.

Written as DNA, the CDR3 is TGTGCCAGCAGTGAATTCGGCGGGGGCTCCTACGAGCAGTACTTC. Its translation is CASSEFGGGSYEQYF. The chain couples TRBV6-1 to TRBJ2-7; 7 nucleotides agree with TRBD2. The CDR3 runs 15 residues. The J segment lost 0 bases and the V segment lost 2 bases, leaving 4 bases of the junction unmatched. Germline V gene lookup returns CDR1 MNHNS and CDR2 SASEGT.

V gene TRBV5-1 combines with J gene TRBJ1-3, with 8 nucleotides matching TRBD1. V lost 0 bases, J lost 6 bases, and 5 bases stayed unmatched. The CDR3 has 15 amino acids. CDR1 and CDR2 (germline): SGHRS, YFSETQ. CDR3 bases: TGCGCCAGCAGCTTGGCCACAGGGGGTGTAAACACCATATATTTT. Amino acid sequence: CASSLATGGVNTIYF.